This TCR beta chain is from a study of beta chain features in type 1 diabetes. Study results and caveats: Moderate but significant shortening of TCRB CDR3s was recorded in all four CD4+ subsets from Type 1 diabetes patients.

Turning to this clone: Its antigen is as yet unknown.

Trimming took 4 bases from V and 4 from J; bases not matched to a gene: 9. From germline, CDR1 is SGHNT and CDR2 YYREEE (reference sequence). The CDR3 contains 17 residues. Expressed TCRB transcripts got sequenced, as all isolated RNA was reverse transcribed. Assay: immunoSEQ multiplex PCR; the TCRdb copy retains only in-frame clones and omits some. The sample has about 150,000 clones; 9% to 12% are singletons. Sequenced input: central memory CD4+ T cells from blood. This TCR came from a man in his thirties or forties with type 1 diabetes. The chain carries TRBV5-4 and TRBJ1-3, with 12 bases lining up with TRBD1. The chain's CDR3 is CASSLSGGTGGGNTIYF. The CDR3 nucleotides read TGTGCCAGCAGCCTAAGCGGGGGGACAGGGGGCGGAAACACCATATATTTT.